This T cell receptor (beta chain) was retrieved from a study of T-cell memory formation after mild COVID-19. Study summary: There were largely donor-specific TCR clusters.

Barcoded TCR alpha and TCR beta cDNA libraries with UMIs came from 5'RACE using constant-segment primers. One entry per CDR3 protein, called by TCRdb with MiXCR from the 5' RACE reads. Counted here are about 470,000 distinct CDR3 sequences, roughly 25% occurring once; the ten biggest clones make up around an eighth. Broader study findings: Clones shrinking from day 15 to 85 showed even CD4/CD8 mixes; later expanders tilted CD4+. CD8+ contracting clones occupied EMRA, while CD4+ ones occupied mainly CM and EM.

Germline V gene sequence: CDR1 SEHNR, CDR2 FQNEAQ (reference sequence). This CDR3 region has 14 residues. J gave up 1 base and V 6 bases, and 5 bases lay outside the gene matches. Notes on this clonotype: Its antigen remains unknown.

The chain couples TRBV7-9 to TRBJ1-1; 7 nucleotides match TRBD1. The sample consisted of PBMCs or a T cell subset sorted from them (not recorded which). The sequence was collected from an adult woman who had mild COVID-19 (a few samples of this study predate the infection). Cell type and time point are not known. The CDR3 nucleotides read TGTGCCAGCAGACCCGGGACAGAGAACACTGAAGCTTTCTTT. Translating it yields CASRPGTENTEAFF.